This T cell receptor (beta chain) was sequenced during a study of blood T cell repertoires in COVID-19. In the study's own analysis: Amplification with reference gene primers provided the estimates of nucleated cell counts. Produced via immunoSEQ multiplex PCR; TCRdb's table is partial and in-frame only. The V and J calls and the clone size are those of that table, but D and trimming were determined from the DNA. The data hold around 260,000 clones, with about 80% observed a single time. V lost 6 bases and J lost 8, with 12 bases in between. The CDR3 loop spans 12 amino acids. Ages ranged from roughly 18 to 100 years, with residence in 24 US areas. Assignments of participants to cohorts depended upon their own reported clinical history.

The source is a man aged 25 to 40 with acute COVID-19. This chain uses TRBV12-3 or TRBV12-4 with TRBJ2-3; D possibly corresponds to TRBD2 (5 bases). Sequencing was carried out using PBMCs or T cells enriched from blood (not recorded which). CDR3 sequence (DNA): TGTGCCAGCAGCAAAAGAGGAGGTACGCAGTATTTT. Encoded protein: CASSKRGGTQYF.